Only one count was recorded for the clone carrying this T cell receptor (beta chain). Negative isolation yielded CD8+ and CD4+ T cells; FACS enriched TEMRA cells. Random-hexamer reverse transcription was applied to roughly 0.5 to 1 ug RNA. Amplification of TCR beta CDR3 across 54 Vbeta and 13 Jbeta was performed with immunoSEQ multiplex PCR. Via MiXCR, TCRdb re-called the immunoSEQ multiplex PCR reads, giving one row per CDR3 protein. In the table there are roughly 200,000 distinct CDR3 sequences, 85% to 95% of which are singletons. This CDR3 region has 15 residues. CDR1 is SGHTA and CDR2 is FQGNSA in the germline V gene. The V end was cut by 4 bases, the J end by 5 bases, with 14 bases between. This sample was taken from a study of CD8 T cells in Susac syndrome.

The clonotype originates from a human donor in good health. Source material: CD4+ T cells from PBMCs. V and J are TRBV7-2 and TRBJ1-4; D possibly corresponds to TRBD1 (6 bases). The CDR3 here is CASSSQTGPNEKLFF. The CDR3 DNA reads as TGTGCCAGCAGCTCCCAGACAGGACCCAATGAAAAACTGTTTTTT.